These 29 T cell receptor beta chains were sequenced from one sample in a study of molecular identifiers for immune sequencing clone quantification. TCRdb analysed the PCR reads with MiXCR anew, one entry per CDR3 protein. The sample lists over 600,000 distinct CDR3 sequences; just under 20% were seen once. Sequences were obtained from naive CD8+ T cells from blood, with Jurkat cell RNA spiked in. Specified subset: FACS-sorted CD8+CD4-CCR7+CD45RA+ naive T cells. Receptors were obtained from a human donor in good health. Some libraries in this study had Jurkat cell RNA spiked in.

This clonotype was detected ten times or more. This chain uses TRBV4-1 with TRBJ2-5; TRBD2 might be the D (6 bases). Trimming stripped 8 bases from V and 0 bases from J, with 10 bases between. The CDR3 is 13 residues long. CDR1 MGHRA and CDR2 YSYEKL come from the germline V gene. As DNA, the CDR3 is TGCGCCAGCCGGGGACTGAACCAAGAGACCCAGTACTTC. Its protein is CASRGLNQETQYF.

This clonotype was recorded many times. V and J are TRBV4-3 and TRBJ1-4; no clear D. Germline CDR1 is LGHNA and CDR2 is YSLEER. CDR3 length: 15 amino acids. V shed 6 bases and J shed 0 bases, with 11 bases lying between them. CDR3 sequence (DNA): TGCGCCAGCAGTTCAGGAGTAGCAACTAATGAAAAACTGTTTTTT. It is translated as CASSSGVATNEKLFF.

Notes on this clonotype: Possible read error: a much larger clone is one base away. The J gene is TRBJ2-1, the V gene TRBV6-5; TRBD2 aligns across 9 bases. Trimming cost V 6 bases and J 4 bases; bases outside gene matches: 13. The CDR3 loop spans 17 amino acids. CDR1 is MNHEY, CDR2 SVGAGI, per germline. CDR3 protein: CASRSLIVTSGYNEQFF. CDR3 nucleotide sequence: TGTGCCAGCAGGAGTCTCATTGTAACTAGCGGGTACAATGAGCAGTTCTTC.

The rearrangement joins TRBV5-6 to TRBJ2-3; D not resolved. The CDR3 totals 16 residues. The V gene's germline CDR1 is SGHDT and CDR2 YYEEEE. Trimming shortened V by 0 bases and J by 0 bases, and 11 bases separated the two germline ends. In DNA, the CDR3 is TGTGCCAGCAGCTTGGGCCTCAGCGCCAGCACAGATACGCAGTATTTT. Translation: CASSLGLSASTDTQYF. The full variable domain, with the rest looked up from reference TRBV5-6 and TRBJ2-3, is DAGVTQSPTHLIKTRGQQVTLRCSPKSGHDTVSWYQQALGQGPQFIFQYYEEEERQRGNFPDRFSGHQFPNYSSELNVNALLLGDSALYLCASSLGLSASTDTQYFGPGTRLTVL.

The chain uses TRBV30 and TRBJ2-2; tentatively, D is TRBD1 (6 bases). From germline, CDR1 is GTSNPN and CDR2 SVGIG (reference sequence). The CDR3 length is 16 residues. Trimming stripped 2 bases from V and 0 bases from J, with 13 bases between. The CDR3 DNA follows: TGTGCCTGGAGTCCCGGTGGGGGCCCGAACACCGGGGAGCTGTTTTTT. Translated, it gives CAWSPGGGPNTGELFF.

This clonotype was observed many times. This chain links TRBV20-1 with TRBJ2-7, with a tentative D call TRBD2 (5 bases). Germline V CDR1 and CDR2: DFQATT, SNEGSKA (reference sequence). The CDR3 has 13 residues. Between the trimmed V and J ends, which lost 6 bases and 3 bases, there was a span of 15 bases. CDR3 in amino acids: CSARTVNGYEQYF. The DNA for the CDR3 is TGCAGTGCCCGGACTGTTAACGGCTACGAGCAGTACTTC.

This clonotype was recorded many times. The genes are TRBV6-2 or TRBV6-3 and TRBJ2-3, with 7 nucleotides matching TRBD1. The junction had 18 bases not matched to a gene; V was cut back by 5 bases and J by 1 base. The length of the CDR3 is 19 residues. Germline values: CDR1 MNHEY, CDR2 SVGEGT. The CDR3 sequence is CASSPRPGQMFDGTDTQYF. In nucleotides, the CDR3 is TGTGCCAGCAGTCCCCGGCCGGGACAGATGTTTGATGGCACAGATACGCAGTATTTT.

This clonotype has just one count. V is TRBV7-9 and J is TRBJ1-2; D perhaps matches TRBD1 (5 bases). Looked up from germline, CDR1 is SEHNR and CDR2 is FQNEAQ (reference sequence). V lost 8 bases and J lost 5, with 24 bases in between. This CDR3 is built from 16 residues. Here the CDR3 reads CASGSLSGAGGYGYTF. DNA of the CDR3: TGTGCCAGCGGCTCTCTCTCCGGAGCCGGGGGGTATGGCTACACCTTC.

There are many counts of this clonotype. The CDR3 loop is CASSLARTNTGELFF. The CDR3, as DNA: TGCGCCAGCAGCTTGGCGCGGACGAACACCGGGGAGCTGTTTTTT. The genes are TRBV5-1 and TRBJ2-2; D gene unclear. Germline V gene data show CDR1 as SGHRS and CDR2 as YFSETQ. The CDR3 sequence is 15 residues long. V was shortened by 0 bases and J by 0 bases, with 6 bases between the two germline ends. The full variable domain, with the rest looked up from reference TRBV5-1 and TRBJ2-2, is KAGVTQTPRYLIKTRGQQVTLSCSPISGHRSVSWYQQTPGQGLQFLFEYFSETQRNKGNFPGRFSGRQFSNSRSEMNVSTLELGDSALYLCASSLARTNTGELFFGEGSRLTVL.

This clonotype was counted a few times. V usage is TRBV28 and J usage is TRBJ2-1, with D possibly being TRBD1 or TRBD2 (5 bases each). The germline V gene encodes CDR1 MDHEN and CDR2 SYDVKM. The CDR3 is 14 residues long. The V end lost 6 bases, the J end lost 3 bases, and 12 bases lay between the germline ends. This CDR3 reads CASRFRGSYNEQFF. CDR3 DNA sequence: TGTGCCAGCAGGTTCCGGGGCAGCTACAATGAGCAGTTCTTC.

Of note for this clonotype: Just one base apart from a much larger clone, this may be a read error. The chain links TRBV7-2 to TRBJ1-2, with D tentatively TRBD1 (6 bases). This CDR3 has 14 amino acids. CDR1 is SGHTA and CDR2 is FQGNSA in the germline V gene. The CDR3 here is CASSLGTAFYGYAF. The CDR3 region has the DNA TGTGCCAGCAGCTTAGGGACAGCCTTCTATGGCTACGCCTTC.

Many counts were recorded for this clonotype. The chain carries TRBV6-5 and TRBJ1-4; D gene uncertain. CDR1 is MNHEY and CDR2 is SVGAGI in the germline V gene. This CDR3 is built from 12 residues. V was clipped by 5 bases and J by 6 bases, with 7 bases between them. The CDR3: CASSTRDEKLFF. The CDR3 DNA is TGTGCCAGCAGTACTAGAGATGAAAAACTGTTTTTT.

There are many counts of this clonotype. This sequence joins TRBV12-5 and TRBJ1-5; 7 bases agree with TRBD1. The CDR3 sequence is 15 residues long. From germline, CDR1 is LGHNT and CDR2 FRNRAP. With 5 bases clipped from V and 4 bases from J, the junction kept 8 bases outside the gene matches. CDR3 in amino acids: CASGMTGFGNQPQHF. The CDR3 bases are TGTGCTAGTGGTATGACAGGGTTTGGGAATCAGCCCCAGCATTTT.

Ten or more counts support this clonotype. This chain uses TRBV29-1 with TRBJ1-3; 9 bases are a match to TRBD1. J gave up 4 bases and V 1 base, and 5 bases lay outside the gene matches. Looked up from germline, CDR1 is SQVTM and CDR2 is ANQGSEA. The CDR3 has 15 amino acids. CDR3 sequence reads: CSVEGTGASGNTIYF. The CDR3, as DNA: TGCAGCGTTGAAGGGACAGGGGCCAGCGGAAACACCATATATTTT.

The CDR3 reads CASSQDLGWFTDTQYF. The CDR3 DNA follows: TGTGCCAGCAGCCAAGATTTAGGGTGGTTCACAGATACGCAGTATTTT. This chain joins TRBV14 and TRBJ2-3, with D unclear. The CDR3 consists of 16 residues. The germline V gene has CDR1 SGHDN and CDR2 FVKESK. The V and J ends lost 0 bases and 2 bases respectively, with 12 bases between them.

The sample holds a few counts of this clonotype. This chain links TRBV11-2 with TRBJ1-1; 7 bases are shared with TRBD1. The germline gives CDR1 SGHAT, CDR2 FQNNGV. V was clipped by 1 base and J by 11 bases; unmatched bases: 7. This CDR3 comprises 13 residues. The DNA of the CDR3 is TGTGCCAGCAGCTTAGTTGGGACAGAAAGGGCTTTCTTT. This gives the protein CASSLVGTERAFF.

The chain has TRBV5-4 and TRBJ2-7; D is unclear. Trimming removed 0 bases from V and 3 bases from J, with 10 bases in between. The CDR3 runs to 14 residues. Germline-derived CDR1 and CDR2 are SGHNT and YYREEE (reference sequence). In nucleotides, the CDR3 is TGTGCCAGCAGCTTGGACCAGCACTACTACGAGCAGTACTTC. Its protein product is CASSLDQHYYEQYF.

The table lists this clonotype with a few counts. The rearrangement joins TRBV13 to TRBJ2-1; D remains ambiguous. V was cut by 7 bases and J by 8 bases, with 21 bases left in between. The germline gives CDR1 PRHDT, CDR2 FYEKMQ (reference sequence). CDR3 length: 15 amino acids. The CDR3 DNA is TGTGCCAGCACCAAATCCCCAGGATTCATCGATGAGCAGTTCTTC. Residues: CASTKSPGFIDEQFF.

This clonotype has only a few counts. The chain is built from TRBV4-3 and TRBJ1-2; a possible D gene is TRBD1 (5 bases). CDR1 LGHNA and CDR2 YSLEER come from the germline V gene. This CDR3 is 15 amino acids long. V shed 1 base and J shed 4 bases, with 13 bases lying between them. The CDR3 coding sequence is TGCGCCAGCAGCCAAGGCCAGGGTTTAATCTATGGCTACACCTTC. Protein: CASSQGQGLIYGYTF.

To note about this clonotype: A much larger clone differs from this one at a single base, so this may be a read error. V and J are TRBV5-1 and TRBJ1-2, with 10 positions matching TRBD1. Germline V CDR1 and CDR2: SGHRS, YFSETQ. The CDR3 runs 14 residues. CDR3 nucleotides: TGCGCCAGCAGCTTGGGGGACAGGGGCCATGGCTACGCCTTC. This sequence encodes CASSLGDRGHGYAF.

In its sample, this clonotype was seen a few times. The chain combines TRBV20-1 with TRBJ1-1, with a tentative D call TRBD1 (5 bases). The V end was cut by 0 bases, the J end by 1 base, with 12 bases between. The CDR3 runs 15 residues. In germline, CDR1 is DFQATT, CDR2 SNEGSKA (reference sequence). The DNA of the CDR3 is TGCAGTGCTAGAGAACCCGGGACCCCGAACACTGAAGCTTTCTTT. It codes for CSAREPGTPNTEAFF.

This clonotype came up many times. In DNA form, the CDR3 reads TGTGCCAGCAGCTTAGGAGCAGGGGTCACCTACGAGCAGTACTTC. Amino acids: CASSLGAGVTYEQYF. The chain carries TRBV7-9 and TRBJ2-7, with D possibly matching TRBD1 (6 bases). The germline V gene encodes CDR1 SEHNR and CDR2 FQNEAQ (reference sequence). Trimming took 1 base from V and 2 from J, leaving 12 bases between them. The CDR3 has 15 amino acids.

This clonotype was observed at least ten times. The chain uses TRBV4-1 and TRBJ2-3; TRBD1 or TRBD2 may be the D gene (5 bases each). V was clipped by 2 bases and J by 1 base, with 10 bases between them. The CDR3 is 15 residues long. CDR1 MGHRA and CDR2 YSYEKL come from the germline V gene. DNA of the CDR3: TGCGCCAGCAGCCAAACCCAGGGAGGCACAGATACGCAGTATTTT. It codes for CASSQTQGGTDTQYF.

The sample holds a few counts of this clonotype. The chain employs TRBV4-2 and TRBJ2-7; D remains unclear. V was cut by 0 bases and J by 5 bases, with 20 bases left in between. The CDR3 runs 17 residues. Per the germline V gene, CDR1 is LGHNA and CDR2 is YNFKEQ. The CDR3 nucleotides are TGTGCCAGCAGCCAAGAGACGGCTTCGACTTACCCCCACGAGCAGTACTTC. This gives the protein CASSQETASTYPHEQYF.

This clonotype was detected a few times. A read error may explain this, as a much larger clone is one base away. V is TRBV19 and J is TRBJ1-1; no reliable D call. The CDR3 length is 13 residues. Trimming stripped 2 bases from V and 4 bases from J, with 8 bases between. Germline V gene lookup returns CDR1 LNHDA and CDR2 SQIVND (reference sequence). CDR3 DNA sequence: TGTGCCAGTAGTATATCCAGGAGCACTGAAGCTTTCTTT. Amino acids: CASSISRSTEAFF.

This clonotype was counted a few times. A read error may be the cause here, since a much bigger clone is one base away. The chain carries TRBV7-8 and TRBJ1-1; D possibly corresponds to TRBD1 (6 bases). Trimming left V 5 bases short and J 5 bases short, with 9 bases between. CDR3 size: 12 residues. Germline-derived CDR1 and CDR2 are SGHVS and FQNEAQ. In nucleotides, the CDR3 is TGTGCCAGCAGCCCAGGACAGACTGAAGCTTTCTTT. This encodes CASSPGQTEAFF.

This clonotype was recorded at least ten times. The chain combines TRBV9 with TRBJ2-2; 7 nucleotides line up with TRBD1. The germline CDR1 and CDR2 sequences are SGDLS and YYNGEE. The CDR3 has 14 amino acids. V gave up 4 bases and J gave up 6 bases; unmatched junction bases: 6. The CDR3 sequence is CASSPDRVPGELFF. CDR3 DNA: TGTGCCAGCAGCCCTGACAGGGTCCCCGGGGAGCTGTTTTTT.

This clonotype was found many times. V usage is TRBV6-1 and J usage is TRBJ1-4, with D perhaps matching TRBD1 (5 bases). Between the trimmed V and J ends, which lost 2 bases and 6 bases, there was a span of 13 bases. Germline assignment: CDR1 MNHNS and CDR2 SASEGT. The CDR3 contains 15 residues. CDR3 protein: CASSEPQGVDEKLFF. In nucleotides, the CDR3 is TGTGCCAGCAGTGAACCTCAGGGCGTTGATGAAAAACTGTTTTTT.

This clonotype was seen many times. The CDR3 DNA reads TGTGCCAGCAGCCAAGGGGGGGGGTGGCAGTACTTC. This gives the protein CASSQGGGWQYF. The V gene is TRBV3-1, the J gene TRBJ2-7, with 7 bases fitting TRBD2. The CDR3 is 12 residues long. Per the germline V gene, CDR1 is LGHDT and CDR2 is YNNKEL (reference sequence). V gave up 1 base and J gave up 9 bases; unmatched junction bases: 3.